The present entry profiles one T cell receptor beta chain with its context. Its specificity is not known. This record comes from a study of T cells in Graves' hyperthyroidism and ophthalmopathy. Trimming took off 3 bases at V and 8 bases at J, with 14 bases between the two ends. The length of the CDR3 is 15 residues. Germline loops: CDR1 SGHVS, CDR2 FNYEAQ. Ophthalmopathy patients had Clinical Activity Score at least 3, NOSPECS grade at least 4, duration under 3 months. Based on clinical symptoms, serum thyroxine and TRAb, thyroid ultrasound and orbital computed tomography, diagnoses were reached. Fresh peripheral blood, under 11 ml, yielded the PBMCs. Study-wide points: The model identified upcoming ophthalmopathy a median around 7.1 months ahead of onset.

TCR beta CDR3 sequences were amplified from RNA transcripts. Researchers ran a first-round RT-PCR on the TCR CDR3 using the HTBI primer set. A single record per CDR3 protein comes from TCRdb applying MiXCR to the multiplex PCR reads. The table includes hundreds of thousands of distinct CDR3 sequences, roughly 15% detected once. The clonotype originates from a woman younger than 35 with Graves' ophthalmopathy. Sequencing was carried out using blood. This chain uses TRBV7-6 with TRBJ1-6; possible D gene TRBD1, 6 bases. The chain's CDR3 is CASSFTQGLDSPLHF. The CDR3 bases are TGTGCCAGCAGCTTCACTCAGGGGCTCGATTCACCCCTCCACTTT.